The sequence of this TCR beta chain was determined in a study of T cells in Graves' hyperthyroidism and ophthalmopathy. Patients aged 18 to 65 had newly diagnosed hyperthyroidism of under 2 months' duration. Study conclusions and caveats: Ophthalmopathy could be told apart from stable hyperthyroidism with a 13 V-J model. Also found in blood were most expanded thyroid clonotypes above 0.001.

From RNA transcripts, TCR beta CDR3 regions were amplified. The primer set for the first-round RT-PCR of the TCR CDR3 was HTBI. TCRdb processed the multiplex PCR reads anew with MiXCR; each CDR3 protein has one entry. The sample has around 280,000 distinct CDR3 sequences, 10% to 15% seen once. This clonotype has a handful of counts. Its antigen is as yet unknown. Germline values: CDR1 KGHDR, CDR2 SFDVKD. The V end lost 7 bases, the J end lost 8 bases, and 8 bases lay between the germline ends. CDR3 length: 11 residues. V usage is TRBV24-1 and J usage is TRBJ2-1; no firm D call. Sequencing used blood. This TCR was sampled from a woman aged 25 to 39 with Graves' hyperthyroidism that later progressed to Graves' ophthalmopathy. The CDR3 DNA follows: TGTGCCACCAGGGCCGGCGATGAGCAGTTCTTC. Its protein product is CATRAGDEQFF.